This entry concerns a single TCR beta chain. Its antigen is undetermined. Germline CDR1 SGDLS, CDR2 YYNGEE. The CDR3 length is 14 residues. V was pared by 0 bases and J by 4 bases, with 3 bases of the junction left unmatched. Control patients had untreated stable or active relapsing-remitting multiple sclerosis by revised McDonald criteria. These data belong to a study of CD8 T cells in Susac syndrome. Notes on the study in general: It was acknowledged in the study that its TCR sequencing and HLA analysis involved a relatively small number of individuals.

Random hexamers were used to reverse transcribe roughly 0.45 to 1 ug of RNA. TCR beta CDR3 was amplified by immunoSEQ covering 54 Vbeta and 13 Jbeta. TCRdb used MiXCR to reprocess the immunoSEQ multiplex PCR reads, holding one entry per CDR3 protein. The sample records approximately 200,000 distinct CDR3 sequences, 92% being singletons. The sample comprised CD8+ T cells from PBMCs. The rearrangement uses TRBV9 and TRBJ2-5; 7 positions match TRBD2. The receptor comes from a human donor with multiple sclerosis. CDR3 sequence: CASSVAGGPETQYF. The DNA for the CDR3 is TGTGCCAGCAGCGTAGCGGGGGGTCCAGAGACCCAGTACTTC. The full variable domain, rest sourced from reference TRBV9 and TRBJ2-5, is DSGVTQTPKHLITATGQRVTLRCSPRSGDLSVYWYQQSLDQGLQFLIQYYNGEERAKGNILERFSAQQFPDLHSELNLSSLELGDSALYFCASSVAGGPETQYFGPGTRLLVL.